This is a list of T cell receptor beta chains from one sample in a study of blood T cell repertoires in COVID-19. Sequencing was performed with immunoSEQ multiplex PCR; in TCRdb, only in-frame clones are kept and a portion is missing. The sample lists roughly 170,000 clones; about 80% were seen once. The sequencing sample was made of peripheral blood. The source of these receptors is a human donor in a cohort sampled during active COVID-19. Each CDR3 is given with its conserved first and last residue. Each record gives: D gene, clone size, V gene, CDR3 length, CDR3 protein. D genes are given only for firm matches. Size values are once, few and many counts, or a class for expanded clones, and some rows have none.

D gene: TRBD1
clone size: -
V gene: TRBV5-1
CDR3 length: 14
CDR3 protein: CASSIATGLTEAFF

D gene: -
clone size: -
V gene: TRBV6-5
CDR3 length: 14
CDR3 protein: CASSYSRSWGGYTF

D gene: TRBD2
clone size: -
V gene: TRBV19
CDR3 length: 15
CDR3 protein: CASSLEGLGDSEQYF

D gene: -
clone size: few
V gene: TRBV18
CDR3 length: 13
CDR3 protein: CASSPGGNYGYTF

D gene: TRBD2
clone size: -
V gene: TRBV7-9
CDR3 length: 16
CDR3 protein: CASSSPLAGGYNEQFF

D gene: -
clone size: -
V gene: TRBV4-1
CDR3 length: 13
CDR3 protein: CASSQRKTYEQYF

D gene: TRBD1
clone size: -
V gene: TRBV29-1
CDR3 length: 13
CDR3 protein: CSVGQGSNYGYTF

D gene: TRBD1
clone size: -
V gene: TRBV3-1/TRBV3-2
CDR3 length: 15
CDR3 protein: CASSLRDRGSYEQYF

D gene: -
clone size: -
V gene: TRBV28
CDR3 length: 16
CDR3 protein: CASRGAQGFSGNTIYF

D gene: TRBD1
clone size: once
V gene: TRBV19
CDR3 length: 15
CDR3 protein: CASSKATGVNTEAFF

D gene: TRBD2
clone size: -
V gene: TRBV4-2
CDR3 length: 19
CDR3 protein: CASSQEIGTSGGAGDTQYF

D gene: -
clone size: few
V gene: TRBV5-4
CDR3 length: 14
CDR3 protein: CASHVFEVNTEAFF

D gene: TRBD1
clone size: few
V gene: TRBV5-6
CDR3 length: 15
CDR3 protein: CASSPGQGLYNEQFF

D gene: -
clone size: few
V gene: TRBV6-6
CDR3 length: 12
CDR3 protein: CASSYQQGEAFF

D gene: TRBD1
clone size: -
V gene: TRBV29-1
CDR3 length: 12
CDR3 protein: CSVETGGYGYTF